This section outlines one T cell receptor (beta chain) sequence together with its context. No cognate antigen has been identified for it. No much larger clone is present one base from it, and per-base qualities are unavailable. The study excluded patients with uncontrolled infections, other autoimmune diseases, pregnancy or lactation. Diagnoses were based on clinical symptoms, serum thyroxine and TRAb, thyroid ultrasound and orbital computed tomography. Total RNA was extracted with Trizol reagent, and quality was checked on an Agilent 2100 Bioanalyzer. The data stem from a study of T cells in Graves' hyperthyroidism and ophthalmopathy (dated by TCRdb to between 2018 and 2021). About the full investigation: To identify distinguishing TCR V-J signatures, a discovery cohort of 100 patients was used, comprising 40 to 45 with Graves' ophthalmopathy and about 59 with stable Graves' hyperthyroidism. Once sampling was done, hyperthyroidism patients were given methimazole at a starting dose of 30 mg daily, whereas ophthalmopathy patients were given high-dose intravenous methylprednisolone. Prospective prediction of ophthalmopathy was tested in an independent validation cohort consisting of some 20 hyperthyroidism patients and some 17 patients who later progressed to ophthalmopathy. In addition, the study compared T-cell repertoires in thyroid tissue and in blood from over 5 Graves' hyperthyroidism patients. The 100 or so discovery patients were divided at random into training and test sets in a 7:3 ratio. TCR Vbeta CDR3 sequencing of roughly 140 peripheral blood samples (over 40 ophthalmopathy, under 80 hyperthyroidism and roughly 17 progressor patients) is reported in the paper. Results and caveats for the whole study, not just this receptor: No statistical method was used to fix the sample size in advance, and group allocation was not hidden from the investigators. A model built on a 13 V-J signature distinguished ophthalmopathy from stable hyperthyroidism, reaching over 85% sensitivity and approximately 83% specificity in cross-validation and 80%/75% in testing. Most expanded thyroid clonotypes (frequency above 0.001) were also found in blood, which suggests that blood repertoires may mirror thyroid immune responses. In validation, the model predicted progression to ophthalmopathy a median of approximately 6.6 months before onset, with 70% to 71% sensitivity and about 75% specificity.

CDR1 and CDR2 (LNHDA, SQIVND) derive from the germline V gene (reference sequence). There are 15 amino acids in the CDR3, from cysteine to phenylalanine inclusive. Only the CDR3 DNA stays, 45 bases, in frame from base 1. Deletion took 3 bases off V and 6 bases off J, with a span of 18 bases between the germline ends. The TCR beta CDR3 regions were amplified from RNA transcripts. The first round of RT-PCR for the TCR CDR3 was performed with the HTBI primer set and the Qiagen OneStep RT-PCR kit. The libraries were constructed in a second round of multiplex PCR and then size-selected and purified. Libraries were sequenced paired-end with 100 bp reads on an Illumina HiSeq2000. As for how the authors treated the data: SOAPnuke was used to process the raw data, throwing out any read that contained adapters or uncalled bases, had a mean Phred below 15, or lacked an exact constant-primer or identifier match. COPE v1.2.5 was used to merge the high-quality paired reads, and each unique nucleotide sequence was defined as a clonotype. Clonotypes were aligned to IMGT TRBV, TRBD and TRBJ reference segments using MiTCR v1.1. The analysis was restricted to V-J combinations with a frequency above 0.0001, which together covered 98% to 99.2% of the repertoires. A TCS score was defined as the ratio of F50 (clonal expansion) to E x V (chaos), with BLOSUM62-based TCRdist applied between CDR3 peptides within each V-J. Welch's t-statistics and random forest reduced 500 to 650 V-J features to 13, which were used in a naive Bayes classifier (R e1071). The similarity between thyroid and blood repertoires was quantified using the Morisita-Horn index. Starting from the raw public reads, TCRdb applied fastp trimming at Q25, assembled clones with MiXCR and retained in-frame beta chains. Records with the same CDR3 protein are collapsed into one entry carrying the most frequent genes and DNA. These V and J calls derive from TCRdb rather than the authors' analysis. The sample table holds 480,000 or so distinct CDR3 sequences, of which approximately 48% were seen once. The ten largest clones capture about 43% of the sample.

This clonotype was obtained from an adult woman with Graves' disease, either hyperthyroidism or ophthalmopathy (not recorded which). Here the chain combines TRBV19 and TRBJ2-7; the D gene is perhaps TRBD1, on 5 matching bases. The material sequenced was peripheral blood or thyroid tissue (not recorded which). The nucleotide sequence is given as TGTGCCAGTAGTATTGTAGGGGTTAAAGGCTCCGAGCAGTACTTC. Its translation is CASSIVGVKGSEQYF.